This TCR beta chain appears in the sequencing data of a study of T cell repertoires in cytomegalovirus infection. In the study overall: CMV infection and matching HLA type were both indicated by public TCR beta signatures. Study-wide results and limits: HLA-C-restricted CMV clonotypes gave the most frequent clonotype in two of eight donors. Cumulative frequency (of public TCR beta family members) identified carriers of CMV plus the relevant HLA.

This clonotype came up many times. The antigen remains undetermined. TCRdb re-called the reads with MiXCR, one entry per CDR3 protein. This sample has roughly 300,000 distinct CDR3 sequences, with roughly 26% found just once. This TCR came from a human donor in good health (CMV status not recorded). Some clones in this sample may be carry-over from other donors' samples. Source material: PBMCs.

The CDR3 region is CASSATAASGTEAFF. The CDR3 nucleotides read TGTGCCAGCAGCGCCACGGCGGCCTCGGGCACTGAAGCTTTCTTT. V and J are TRBV7-2 and TRBJ1-1; D is unclear. Germline V lookup: CDR1 SGHTA, CDR2 FQGNSA. V was cut by 5 bases and J by 4 bases, with 17 bases left in between. CDR3 length equals 15 residues.